This T cell receptor beta chain was sequenced in a study of blood T cell repertoires in COVID-19. Using immunoSEQ multiplex PCR, the repertoire was profiled, and TCRdb retains in-frame clones only, with some absent. The table includes about 330,000 clones, 70% to 90% detected once. Assignments of participants to cohorts depended upon their own reported clinical history. Germline CDR1 LNHDA, CDR2 SQIVND (reference sequence). The CDR3 covers 15 residues. V dropped 7 bases and J dropped 4 bases, with 16 bases sitting between them. The source material was PBMCs or T cells enriched from blood (not recorded which). This clonotype was sampled from a woman in her thirties who had recovered from COVID-19. The chain employs TRBV19 and TRBJ2-2, with a tentative D call TRBD1 (5 bases). The CDR3 spells CASMTLAGFTGELFF. The DNA for the CDR3 is TGTGCCAGTATGACTCTGGCAGGGTTCACCGGGGAGCTGTTTTTT.